Listed here are 16 T cell receptor beta chains from one sample, sequenced in a study of T-cell reconstitution after alpha-beta-depleted transplantation in children. Unique molecular identifiers tagged the TCRbeta library. From the PCR reads, TCRdb called clonotypes with MiXCR, one entry per CDR3 protein. Altogether just over 950,000 distinct CDR3 sequences are present, around 30% being singletons, with the ten largest covering over 25%. The sample in question was PBMCs, mostly from graft donor cells, obtained 360 days after TCRalphabeta/CD19-depleted stem cell transplant. The receptors were sampled from a boy younger than two who had a stem cell transplant for SCID, so the T cells may come from the graft donor.

This clonotype was seen a handful of times. The chain employs TRBV3-1 and TRBJ2-1; 7 bases are a match to TRBD2. There are 13 residues in the CDR3. V was clipped by 5 bases and J by 13 bases; unmatched bases: 11. Germline loops: CDR1 LGHDT, CDR2 YNNKEL (reference sequence). The CDR3 here is CASSGLGLEPQFF. CDR3 coding DNA: TGTGCCAGCAGCGGACTAGGCCTTGAGCCTCAGTTCTTC.

There are a few counts of this clonotype. J is TRBJ1-2 and V is TRBV20-1; D is ambiguous. The ends were cut back, 2 bases at V and 4 bases at J, with 14 bases in the middle. The CDR3 is made up of 14 amino acids. Germline loops: CDR1 DFQATT, CDR2 SNEGSKA (reference sequence). This CDR3 reads CSARWFRSSYGYTF. Here the CDR3 DNA reads TGCAGTGCTAGATGGTTCAGGTCCAGCTATGGCTACACCTTC.

This clonotype has just a few counts. The chain is built from TRBV7-9 and TRBJ1-1; no definite D call. Germline V gene sequence: CDR1 SEHNR, CDR2 FQNEAQ (reference sequence). V gave up 11 bases and J gave up 4 bases, with 17 bases separating them. The CDR3 covers 13 residues. The CDR3 sequence: CASWGSQSTEAFF. The CDR3 DNA is TGTGCCTCGTGGGGATCACAAAGCACTGAAGCTTTCTTT. Based on the CDR3 plus reference TRBV7-9 and TRBJ1-1, the full variable domain is DTGVSQNPRHKITKRGQNVTFRCDPISEHNRLYWYRQTLGQGPEFLTYFQNEAQLEKSRLLSDRFSAERPKGSFSTLEIQRTEQGDSAMYLCASWGSQSTEAFFGQGTRLTVV.

This clonotype has a handful of counts. The chain is built from TRBV29-1 and TRBJ2-1; D might be TRBD2 (5 bases). The CDR3 sequence is 14 residues long. The V gene lost 0 bases and the J gene lost 8 bases, with 14 bases spanning the gap. CDR1 and CDR2 (germline): SQVTM, ANQGSEA. The CDR3 DNA sequence: TGCAGCGTTGAAGATAAATCCGGGATCGATGAGCAGTTCTTC. Translating it yields CSVEDKSGIDEQFF.

This clonotype was detected a few times. The chain is built from TRBV15 and TRBJ1-2; no firm D call. Germline-derived CDR1 and CDR2 are LNHNV and YYDKDF (reference sequence). Trimming took off 4 bases at V and 5 bases at J, with 20 bases between the two ends. The CDR3 runs to 16 residues. The CDR3 region is CATSNGREHSYYGYTF. CDR3 DNA: TGTGCCACCAGCAACGGGAGGGAGCATTCATATTATGGCTACACCTTC.

This clonotype was counted between two and nine times. The chain combines TRBV11-2 with TRBJ2-3; TRBD2 aligns across 8 bases. Germline assignment: CDR1 SGHAT and CDR2 FQNNGV. The trim removed 8 bases at V and 0 bases at J, leaving 7 bases unmatched. The CDR3 totals 15 residues. The DNA of the CDR3 is TGTGCCAGCGTAGCGGGGCGGGCAAGCACAGATACGCAGTATTTT. As protein: CASVAGRASTDTQYF.

J is TRBJ2-3 and V is TRBV30; 9 bases match TRBD2. The trim removed 8 bases at V and 2 bases at J, leaving 14 bases unmatched. The germline gives CDR1 GTSNPN, CDR2 SVGIG (reference sequence). The CDR3 extends over 16 amino acids. CDR3 DNA: TGTGCCCTTCGGAAAGCGGGGGGTCCGGCCACAGATACGCAGTATTTT. Translation gives CALRKAGGPATDTQYF.

CDR3 in amino acids: CASSSNRAADTQYF. The CDR3, as DNA: TGCGCCAGCAGCTCCAACAGGGCCGCAGATACGCAGTATTTT. The gene calls are TRBV5-1 and TRBJ2-3; a possible D gene is TRBD1 (6 bases). Between the trimmed V and J ends, which lost 3 bases and 4 bases, there was a span of 12 bases. The CDR3 is 14 residues long. Per germline, CDR1 SGHRS and CDR2 YFSETQ.

CDR3 bases: TGTGCCAGCAGCCCCGGGGCGGAGGGCAGCTCCTACGAGCAGTACTTC. Its translation is CASSPGAEGSSYEQYF. The rearrangement links TRBV28 to TRBJ2-7; the D gene is possibly TRBD2 (6 bases). The CDR3 contains 16 residues. The V gene's germline CDR1 is MDHEN and CDR2 SYDVKM. V was cut by 6 bases and J by 0 bases, with 18 bases left in between.

V is TRBV27 and J is TRBJ2-1; D unclear. Germline values: CDR1 MNHEY, CDR2 SMNVEV (reference sequence). There are 14 residues in the CDR3. Trimming cost V 2 bases and J 7 bases, with 12 bases left between them. CDR3 sequence reads: CASSLVQIGNEQFF. CDR3 nucleotide sequence: TGTGCCAGCAGTTTAGTACAGATAGGGAATGAGCAGTTCTTC.

The chain has TRBV25-1 and TRBJ1-4; the D gene is possibly TRBD1 (6 bases). Germline CDR1 and CDR2: MGHDK and SYGVNS. CDR3 length: 15 residues. Trimming left V 3 bases short and J 7 bases short, with 15 bases between. CDR3 sequence reads: CASSDLQGRGEKLFF. In DNA, the CDR3 is TGTGCCAGCAGTGACCTACAGGGAAGGGGTGAAAAACTGTTTTTT.

The chain couples TRBV21-1 to TRBJ2-5; the table's TRBD1 call for D was not verified on the DNA. TRBV21-1 is termed a pseudogene. CDR3 size: 18 residues. The CDR3 DNA reads TGTGCCAGCAGCAAACAGGCTGTGCGGGACAGGGTCCCAGAGACCCAGTACTTC. This encodes CASSKQAVRDRVPETQYF.

This clonotype was counted many times. Sequence at one end of the junction differs from germline and may be a read error. V usage is TRBV5-5 and J usage is TRBJ2-7; weak D call: TRBD1 (6 bases). The CDR3 consists of 12 residues. The V gene's germline CDR1 is SGHKS and CDR2 YYEKEE (reference sequence). CDR3 in DNA: TGTGCCAGCAGTTTGGGACACTACGAGCAGTACTTC. This sequence encodes CASSLGHYEQYF.

This chain connects TRBV7-9 to TRBJ2-1, with D possibly TRBD1 on 5 matching bases. V lost 4 bases, J lost 5 bases, and 18 bases lay in between. The CDR3 totals 16 residues. CDR1 is SEHNR and CDR2 is FQNEAQ in the germline V gene (reference sequence). This CDR3 is CASSSATRLDNNEQFF. The CDR3 coding sequence is TGTGCCAGCAGCTCCGCGACTCGACTGGACAACAATGAGCAGTTCTTC.

V gene TRBV29-1 combines with J gene TRBJ2-7; 8 bases match TRBD1. Germline CDR1 is SQVTM and CDR2 is ANQGSEA. The CDR3 runs to 12 residues. Trimming removed 7 bases from V and 2 bases from J; junction bases left unmatched: 4. The CDR3 DNA is TGCAGCGGCAGACAGGGGACCTACGAGCAGTACTTC. It yields the protein CSGRQGTYEQYF.

CDR3 sequence: CASSLISPETVSGANVLTF. For the CDR3, the DNA is TGCGCCAGCAGCTTGATCTCGCCCGAGACAGTCTCTGGGGCCAACGTCCTGACTTTC. This rearrangement joins TRBV5-1 to TRBJ2-6, with a weak D call TRBD1 (5 bases). The V gene's germline CDR1 is SGHRS and CDR2 YFSETQ. This CDR3 contains 19 residues. Deletions cut 1 base from V and 0 bases from J, with 17 bases between.